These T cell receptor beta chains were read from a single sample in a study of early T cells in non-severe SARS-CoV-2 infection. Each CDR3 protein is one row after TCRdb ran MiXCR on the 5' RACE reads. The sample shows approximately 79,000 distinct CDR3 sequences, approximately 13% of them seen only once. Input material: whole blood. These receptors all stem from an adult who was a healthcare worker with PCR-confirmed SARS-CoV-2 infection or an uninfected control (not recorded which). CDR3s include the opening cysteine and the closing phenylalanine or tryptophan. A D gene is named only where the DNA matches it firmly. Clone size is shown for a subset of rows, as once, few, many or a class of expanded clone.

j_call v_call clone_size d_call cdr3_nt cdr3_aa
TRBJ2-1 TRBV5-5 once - TGTGCCAGCAGCTTGGGGTTGGGCACCTACAATGAGCAGTTCTTC CASSLGLGTYNEQFF
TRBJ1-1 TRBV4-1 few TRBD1 TGCGCCAGCAGCCACGGAGGACAGGTGAACACTGAAGCTTTCTTT CASSHGGQVNTEAFF
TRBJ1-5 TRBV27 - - TGTGCCAGCAGTTTTGCCGGGGGCGCAGGCAATCAGCCCCAGCATTTT CASSFAGGAGNQPQHF
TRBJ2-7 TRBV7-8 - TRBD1 TGTGCCAGCAGCCAGGGTCTGGCCGGGACAGGGTCCTACGAGCAGTACTTC CASSQGLAGTGSYEQYF
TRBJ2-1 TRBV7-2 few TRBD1 TGTGCCAGCAGCCCTCAGGGGGTCGGGAAGCGCCACAATGAGCAGTTCTTC CASSPQGVGKRHNEQFF
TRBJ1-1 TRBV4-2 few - TGTGCCAGCAGCCAAGATCTTGGCGGGATGAACACTGAAGCTTTCTTT CASSQDLGGMNTEAFF
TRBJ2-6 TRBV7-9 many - TGTGCCAGCAGCACCCGACGGGCCTCTGGGGCCAACGTCCTGACTTTC CASSTRRASGANVLTF
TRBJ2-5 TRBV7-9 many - TGTGCCAGCAGCTTATCTATACAAGAGACCCAGTACTTC CASSLSIQETQYF
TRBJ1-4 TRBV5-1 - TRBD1 TGCGCCAGCAGACCCCAGGGGGCTAATGAAAAACTGTTTTTT CASRPQGANEKLFF
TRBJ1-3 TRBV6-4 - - TGTGCCAGCAGTCCCCCTCCAAGCTTCTCTGGAAACACCATATATTTT CASSPPPSFSGNTIYF
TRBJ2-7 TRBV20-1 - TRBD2 TGCAGTGCTGCGGGAGGCGGGGCCTCCTACGAGCAGTACTTC CSAAGGGASYEQYF
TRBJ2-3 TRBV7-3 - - TGTGCCAGCAGCTTAACTCCTGACAGCACAGATACGCAGTATTTT CASSLTPDSTDTQYF
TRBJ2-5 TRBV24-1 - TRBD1 TGTGCCACCAGTGGAGGAAAGGGACCAGGGGGCGACCAAGAGACCCAGTACTTC CATSGGKGPGGDQETQYF
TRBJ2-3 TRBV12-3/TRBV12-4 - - TGTGCCAGTTCCTGGACGGTTGATACGCAGTATTTT CASSWTVDTQYF
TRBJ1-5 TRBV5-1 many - TGCGCCAGCAGCTTGGCTCCAACGGGCAATCAGCCCCAGCATTTT CASSLAPTGNQPQHF
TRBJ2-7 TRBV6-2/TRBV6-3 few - TGTGCCAGCAGTTACGTTTATTCAACCGAGCAGTACTTC CASSYVYSTEQYF
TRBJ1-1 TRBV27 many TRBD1 TGTGCCAGCAGATACGTGGGACAGACGAACACTGAAGCTTTCTTT CASRYVGQTNTEAFF
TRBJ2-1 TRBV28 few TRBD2 TGTGCCAGCAGTAGAAGCGGGAGCGGCAATGAGCAGTTCTTC CASSRSGSGNEQFF
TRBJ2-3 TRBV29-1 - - TGCAGCCTTGGGGGCACAGATACGCAGTATTTT CSLGGTDTQYF
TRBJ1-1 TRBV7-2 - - TGTGCCAGCAGACTGACCGGGAACACTGAAGCTTTCTTT CASRLTGNTEAFF
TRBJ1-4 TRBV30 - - TGTGCCTGGGACCAGCAGTGGGGGGCGCGGGAAAAACTGTTTTTT CAWDQQWGAREKLFF
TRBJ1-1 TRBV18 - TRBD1 TGTGCCAGCTCACCACGAGCAGGGGGAGACACTGAAGCTTTCTTT CASSPRAGGDTEAFF
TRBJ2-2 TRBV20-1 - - TGCAGTGCTAGTGGAGGGAGTGACACCGGGGAGCTGTTTTTT CSASGGSDTGELFF
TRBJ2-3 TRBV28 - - TGTGCCAGCAGTTTTGTAAGGGAAGGTCGAGATACGCAGTATTTT CASSFVREGRDTQYF
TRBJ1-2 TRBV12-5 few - TGTGCTAGTGGTTTGCCTACTGAGGGCGGTTACTATGGCTACACCTTC CASGLPTEGGYYGYTF
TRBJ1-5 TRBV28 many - TGTGCCAGCAGTTTAAGTCAGCCCCAGCATTTT CASSLSQPQHF
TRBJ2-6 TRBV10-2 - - TGCGCCAGCAGTTCCCAGTCTTCTGGGGCCAACGTCCTGACTTTC CASSSQSSGANVLTF
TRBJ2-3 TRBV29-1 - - TGCAGCGTTGAAGATAACACAGGGATTGATACGCAGTATTTT CSVEDNTGIDTQYF
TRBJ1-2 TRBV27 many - TGTGCCAGCAGTTTGGTACAGGGATCCTATGGCTACACCTTC CASSLVQGSYGYTF
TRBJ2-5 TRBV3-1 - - TGTGCCAGCAGAGCGGACAGACAAGAGACCCAGTACTTC CASRADRQETQYF
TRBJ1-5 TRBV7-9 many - TGTGCCAGCAGCTTAGGGGGTGGCGATCAGCCCCAGCATTTT CASSLGGGDQPQHF
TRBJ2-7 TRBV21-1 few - TGTGCCAGCAGCAATCGGGGGCGCGAGCAGTACTTC CASSNRGREQYF
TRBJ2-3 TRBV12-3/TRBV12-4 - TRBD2 TGTGCCAGCAGTGACCCTGTCGGCGGGAGATCAGATACGCAGTATTTT CASSDPVGGRSDTQYF
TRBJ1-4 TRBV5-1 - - TGCGCCAGCAGATCCGATCCTCCGAATGAAAAACTGTTTTTT CASRSDPPNEKLFF
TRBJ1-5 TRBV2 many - TGTGCCAGCAGAGAGGGCCATCAGCCCCAGCATTTT CASREGHQPQHF
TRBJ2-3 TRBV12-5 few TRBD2 TGTGCTAGTGGTTTGGGTCTAGCGGGAGGGGCAGATACGCAGTATTTT CASGLGLAGGADTQYF
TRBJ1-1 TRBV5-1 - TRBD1 TGCGCCAGCAGCTTGGAAGGGACAGTTAACACTGAAGCTTTCTTT CASSLEGTVNTEAFF
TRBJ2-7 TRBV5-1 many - TGCGCCAGCAGCTTGTCCGGGGCAGCCGCCTACGAGCAGTACTTC CASSLSGAAAYEQYF
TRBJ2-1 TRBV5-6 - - TGTGCCAGCAGCTTGGCCCGGAGGGTCGTCTACAATGAGCAGTTCTTC CASSLARRVVYNEQFF
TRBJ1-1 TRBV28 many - TGTGCCAGCAGTACGACAGTGAACACTGAAGCTTTCTTT CASSTTVNTEAFF